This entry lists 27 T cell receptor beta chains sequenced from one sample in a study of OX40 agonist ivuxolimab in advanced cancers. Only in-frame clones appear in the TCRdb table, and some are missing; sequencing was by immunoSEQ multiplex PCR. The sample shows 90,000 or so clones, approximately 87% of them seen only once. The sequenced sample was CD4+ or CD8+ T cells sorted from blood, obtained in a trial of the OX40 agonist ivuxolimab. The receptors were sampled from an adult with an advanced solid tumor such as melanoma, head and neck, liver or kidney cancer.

CDR3 sequence: CASRWDRNPIAEAFF. DNA for the CDR3: TGTGCCAGCAGGTGGGACAGGAACCCGATCGCTGAAGCTTTCTTT. The genes are TRBV5-4 and TRBJ1-1; 8 bases align to TRBD1. V lost 5 bases, J lost 6 bases, and 12 bases stayed unmatched. Germline V lookup: CDR1 SGHNT, CDR2 YYREEE (reference sequence). The length of the CDR3 is 15 residues.

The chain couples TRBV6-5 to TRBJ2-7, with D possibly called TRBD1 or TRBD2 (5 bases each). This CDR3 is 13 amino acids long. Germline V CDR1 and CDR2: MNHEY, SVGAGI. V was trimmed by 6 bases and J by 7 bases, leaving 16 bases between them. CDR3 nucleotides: TGTGCCAGCAGCGACCCGGGACCGGGGGAGCAGTACTTC. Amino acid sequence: CASSDPGPGEQYF.

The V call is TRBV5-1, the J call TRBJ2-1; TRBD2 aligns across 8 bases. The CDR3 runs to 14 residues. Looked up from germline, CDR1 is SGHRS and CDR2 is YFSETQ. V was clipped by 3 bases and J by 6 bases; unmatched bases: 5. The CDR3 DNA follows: TGCGCCAGCAGCTCCCTACGGGAGGGCAATGAGCAGTTCTTC. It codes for CASSSLREGNEQFF.

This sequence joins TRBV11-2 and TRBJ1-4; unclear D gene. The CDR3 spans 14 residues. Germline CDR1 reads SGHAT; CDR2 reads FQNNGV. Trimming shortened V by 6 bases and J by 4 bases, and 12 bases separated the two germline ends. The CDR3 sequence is CASSKGRNNEKLFF. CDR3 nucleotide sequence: TGTGCCAGCAGTAAGGGCCGTAATAATGAAAAACTGTTTTTT.

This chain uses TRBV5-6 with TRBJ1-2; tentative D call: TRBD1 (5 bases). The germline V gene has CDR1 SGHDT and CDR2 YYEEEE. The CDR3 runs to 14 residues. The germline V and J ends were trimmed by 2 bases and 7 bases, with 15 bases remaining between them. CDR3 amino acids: CASSFAGFPLGYTF. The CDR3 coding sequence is TGTGCCAGCAGCTTCGCAGGGTTTCCCCTTGGCTACACCTTC.

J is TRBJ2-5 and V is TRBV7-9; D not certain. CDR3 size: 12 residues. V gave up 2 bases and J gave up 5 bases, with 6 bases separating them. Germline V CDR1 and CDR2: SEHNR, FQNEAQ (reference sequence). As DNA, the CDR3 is TGTGCCAGCAGCTTATCAGTGGAGACCCAGTACTTC. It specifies CASSLSVETQYF.

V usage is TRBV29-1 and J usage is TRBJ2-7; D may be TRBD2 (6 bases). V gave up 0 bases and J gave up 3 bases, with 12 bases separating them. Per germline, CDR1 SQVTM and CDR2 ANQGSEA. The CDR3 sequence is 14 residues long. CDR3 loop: CSVEEGGGSYEQYF. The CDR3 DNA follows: TGCAGCGTTGAAGAGGGTGGGGGGAGCTACGAGCAGTACTTC.

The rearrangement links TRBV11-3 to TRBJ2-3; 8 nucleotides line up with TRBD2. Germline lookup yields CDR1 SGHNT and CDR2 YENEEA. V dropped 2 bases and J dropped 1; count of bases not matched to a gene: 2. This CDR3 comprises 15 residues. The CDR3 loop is CASSLSSGGTDTQYF. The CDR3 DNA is TGTGCCAGCAGCTTAAGTAGCGGGGGCACAGATACGCAGTATTTT.

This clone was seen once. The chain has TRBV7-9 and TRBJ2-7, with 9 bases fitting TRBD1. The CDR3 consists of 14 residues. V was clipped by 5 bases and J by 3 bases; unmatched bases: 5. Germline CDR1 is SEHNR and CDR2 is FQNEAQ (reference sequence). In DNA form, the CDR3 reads TGTGCCAGCAGCCCCCGGGACAGGGACTACGAGCAGTACTTC. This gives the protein CASSPRDRDYEQYF.

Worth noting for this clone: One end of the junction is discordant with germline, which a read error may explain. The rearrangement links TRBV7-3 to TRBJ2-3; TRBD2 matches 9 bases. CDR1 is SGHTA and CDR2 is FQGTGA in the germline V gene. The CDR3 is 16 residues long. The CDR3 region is CASSLTGGGATNTQYF. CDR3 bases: TGTGCCAGCAGCCTCACCGGCGGGGGGGCCACAAATACGCAGTATTTT.

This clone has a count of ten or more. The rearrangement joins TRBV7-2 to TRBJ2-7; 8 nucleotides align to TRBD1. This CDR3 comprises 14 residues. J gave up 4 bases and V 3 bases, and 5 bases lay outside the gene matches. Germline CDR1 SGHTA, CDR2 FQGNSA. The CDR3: CASSFLGQGYEQYF. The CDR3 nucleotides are TGTGCCAGCAGCTTCCTAGGACAGGGATACGAGCAGTACTTC.

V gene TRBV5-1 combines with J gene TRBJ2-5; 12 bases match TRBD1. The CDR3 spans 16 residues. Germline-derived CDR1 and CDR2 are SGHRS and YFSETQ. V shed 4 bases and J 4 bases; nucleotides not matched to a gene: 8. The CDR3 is CASSKGQGADLETQYF. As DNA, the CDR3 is TGCGCCAGCAGCAAGGGACAGGGGGCCGATCTAGAGACCCAGTACTTC.

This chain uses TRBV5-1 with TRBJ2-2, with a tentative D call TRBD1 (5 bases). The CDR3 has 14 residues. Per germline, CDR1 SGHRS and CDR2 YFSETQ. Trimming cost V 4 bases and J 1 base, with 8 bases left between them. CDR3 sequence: CASSLDMNTGELFF. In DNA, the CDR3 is TGCGCCAGCAGCCTGGACATGAACACCGGGGAGCTGTTTTTT.

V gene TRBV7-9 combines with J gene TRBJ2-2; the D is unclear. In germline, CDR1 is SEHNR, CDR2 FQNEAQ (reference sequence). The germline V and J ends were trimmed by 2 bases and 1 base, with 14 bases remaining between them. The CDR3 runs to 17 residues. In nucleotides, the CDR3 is TGTGCCAGCAGCTTACTAGGTGCACAGCAGAACACCGGGGAGCTGTTTTTT. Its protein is CASSLLGAQQNTGELFF.

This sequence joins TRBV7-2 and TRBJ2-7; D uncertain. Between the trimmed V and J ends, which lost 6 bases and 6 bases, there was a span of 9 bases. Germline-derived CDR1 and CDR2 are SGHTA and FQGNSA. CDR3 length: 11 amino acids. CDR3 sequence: CASSRAAEQYF. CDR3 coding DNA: TGTGCCAGCAGTAGGGCGGCCGAGCAGTACTTC.

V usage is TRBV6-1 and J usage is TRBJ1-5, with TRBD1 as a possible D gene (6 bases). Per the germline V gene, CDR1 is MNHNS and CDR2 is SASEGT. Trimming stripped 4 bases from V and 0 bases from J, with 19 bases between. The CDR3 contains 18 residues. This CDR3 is CASSGRGRGIYSNQPQHF. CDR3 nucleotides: TGTGCCAGCAGTGGCAGGGGAAGGGGGATTTATAGCAATCAGCCCCAGCATTTT.

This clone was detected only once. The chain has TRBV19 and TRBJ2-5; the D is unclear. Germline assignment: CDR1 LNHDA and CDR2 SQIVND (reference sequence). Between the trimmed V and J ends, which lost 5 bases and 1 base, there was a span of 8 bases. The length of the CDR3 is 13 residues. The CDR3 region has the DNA TGTGCCAGTAGTCAGGCCACCCAAGAGACCCAGTACTTC. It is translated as CASSQATQETQYF. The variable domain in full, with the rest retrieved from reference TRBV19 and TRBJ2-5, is DGGITQSPKYLFRKEGQNVTLSCEQNLNHDAMYWYRQDPGQGLRLIYYSQIVNDFQKGDIAEGYSVSREKKESFPLTVTSAQKNPTAFYLCASSQATQETQYFGPGTRLLVL.

CDR3: CASRLTGENTEAFF. CDR3 coding DNA: TGTGCCAGCAGACTTACAGGGGAGAACACTGAAGCTTTCTTT. V is TRBV6-5 and J is TRBJ1-1; TRBD1 agrees at 7 bases. CDR3 length: 14 residues. CDR1 and CDR2 (germline): MNHEY, SVGAGI. The trim removed 6 bases at V and 1 base at J, leaving 5 bases unmatched.

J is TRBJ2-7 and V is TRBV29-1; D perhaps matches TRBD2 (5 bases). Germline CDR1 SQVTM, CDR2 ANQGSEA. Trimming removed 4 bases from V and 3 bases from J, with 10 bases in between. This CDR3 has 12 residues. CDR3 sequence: CSVAGSDYEQYF. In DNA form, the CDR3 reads TGCAGCGTTGCGGGGTCCGACTACGAGCAGTACTTC.

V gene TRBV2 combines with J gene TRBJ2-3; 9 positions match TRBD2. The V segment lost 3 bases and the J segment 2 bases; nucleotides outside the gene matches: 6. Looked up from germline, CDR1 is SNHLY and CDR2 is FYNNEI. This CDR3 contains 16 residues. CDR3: CASSDNSGGDTDTQYF. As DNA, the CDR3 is TGTGCCAGCAGTGACAATAGCGGGGGAGACACAGATACGCAGTATTTT.

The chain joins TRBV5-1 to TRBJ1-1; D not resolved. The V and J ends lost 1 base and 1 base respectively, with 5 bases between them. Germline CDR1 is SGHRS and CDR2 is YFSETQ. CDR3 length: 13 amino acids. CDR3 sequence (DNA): TGCGCCAGCAGCTTGATAGGGAACACTGAAGCTTTCTTT. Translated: CASSLIGNTEAFF.

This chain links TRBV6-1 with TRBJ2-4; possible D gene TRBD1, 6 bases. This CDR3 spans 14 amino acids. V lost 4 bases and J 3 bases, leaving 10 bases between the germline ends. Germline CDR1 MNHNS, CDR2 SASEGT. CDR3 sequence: CASSAGDGKNIQYF. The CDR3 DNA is TGTGCCAGCAGTGCAGGGGACGGCAAAAACATTCAGTACTTC.

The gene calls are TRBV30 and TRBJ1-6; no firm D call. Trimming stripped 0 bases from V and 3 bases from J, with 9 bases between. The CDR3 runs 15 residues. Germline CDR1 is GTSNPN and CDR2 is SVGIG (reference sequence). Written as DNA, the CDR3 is TGTGCCTGGAGTGTTAGGCCAGTCTATAATTCACCCCTCCACTTT. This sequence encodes CAWSVRPVYNSPLHF. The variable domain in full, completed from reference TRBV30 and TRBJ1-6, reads SQTIHQWPATLVQPVGSPLSLECTVEGTSNPNLYWYRQAAGRGLQLLFYSVGIGQISSEVPQNLSASRPQDRQFILSSKKLLLSDSGFYLCAWSVRPVYNSPLHFGNGTRLTVT.

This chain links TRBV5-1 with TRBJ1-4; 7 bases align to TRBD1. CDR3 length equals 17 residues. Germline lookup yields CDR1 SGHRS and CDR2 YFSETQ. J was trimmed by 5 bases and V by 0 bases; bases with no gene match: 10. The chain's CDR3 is CASSLGGGIGGNEKLFF. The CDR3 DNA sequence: TGCGCCAGCAGCTTGGGAGGGGGCATTGGCGGGAATGAAAAACTGTTTTTT.

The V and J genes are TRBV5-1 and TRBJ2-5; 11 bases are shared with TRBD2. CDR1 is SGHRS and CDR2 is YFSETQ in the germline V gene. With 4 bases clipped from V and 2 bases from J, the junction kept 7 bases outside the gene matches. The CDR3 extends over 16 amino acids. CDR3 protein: CASSPRTSGSQETQYF. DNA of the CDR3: TGCGCCAGCAGCCCCAGGACTAGCGGGTCACAAGAGACCCAGTACTTC.

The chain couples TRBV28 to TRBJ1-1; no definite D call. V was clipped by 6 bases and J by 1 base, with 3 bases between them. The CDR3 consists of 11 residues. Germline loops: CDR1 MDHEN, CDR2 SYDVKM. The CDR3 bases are TGTGCCAGCAGGGGGAACACTGAAGCTTTCTTT. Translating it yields CASRGNTEAFF.

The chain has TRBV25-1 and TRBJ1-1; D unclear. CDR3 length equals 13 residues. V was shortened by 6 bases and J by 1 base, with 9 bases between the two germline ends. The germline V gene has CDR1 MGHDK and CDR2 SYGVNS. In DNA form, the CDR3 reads TGTGCCAGCAGGAATTGGGAGAACACTGAAGCTTTCTTT. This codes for CASRNWENTEAFF.